This T cell receptor (beta chain) originates from a study of early T cells in non-severe SARS-CoV-2 infection. Turning to the study itself: Chains were not paired, and sequencing was done on bulk RNA from unsorted whole blood.

TCRdb redid the calling of the 5' RACE reads with MiXCR, one entry per CDR3 protein. The sample lists around 29,000 distinct CDR3 sequences, 9.5% to 10% occurring once. This clonotype was seen many times. Germline CDR1 and CDR2: ENHRY and SYGVKD. The CDR3 sequence is 11 residues long. Trimming left V 6 bases short and J 8 bases short, with 8 bases between. This chain uses TRBV10-3 with TRBJ2-1, with TRBD2 as a possible D gene (6 bases). The TCR comes from an adult who was a healthcare worker with PCR-confirmed SARS-CoV-2 infection or an uninfected control (not recorded which). Material for sequencing was whole blood. The CDR3 region is CAIRRRDEQFF. The CDR3 DNA is TGTGCCATCAGGCGGAGGGATGAGCAGTTCTTC.